This T cell receptor beta chain was captured in a study of tumor-infiltrating lymphocytes in localized non-small cell lung cancer. Across the study: Resected tumor was paired with non-adjacent uninvolved lung from the same patient.

Study observations and caveats: Immunotypes IM1 and IM2 had similar TCR-derived T-cell fractions. Technical variation could not be separated from intratumor heterogeneity here. TCR sequencing covered a subset of patients with enough tissue.

Points on this clone: Its antigen remains unidentified.

Trimming removed 5 bases from V and 0 bases from J, with 12 bases in between. Germline-derived CDR1 and CDR2 are SEHNR and FQNEAQ (reference sequence). The CDR3 length is 15 residues. This table comes from immunoSEQ multiplex PCR, and its TCRdb copy is limited to in-frame clones, with some not included. In the table there are about 6,700 clones, 70% to 80% of which are singletons. This TCR came from a human donor with non-small cell lung cancer. Sequencing input: uninvolved lung tissue not adjacent to the tumor. The V gene is TRBV7-9, the J gene TRBJ2-3; the D gene is possibly TRBD2 (6 bases). The DNA for the CDR3 is TGTGCCAGCAGCCTGGGACTGGGGAGCACAGATACGCAGTATTTT. This codes for CASSLGLGSTDTQYF.